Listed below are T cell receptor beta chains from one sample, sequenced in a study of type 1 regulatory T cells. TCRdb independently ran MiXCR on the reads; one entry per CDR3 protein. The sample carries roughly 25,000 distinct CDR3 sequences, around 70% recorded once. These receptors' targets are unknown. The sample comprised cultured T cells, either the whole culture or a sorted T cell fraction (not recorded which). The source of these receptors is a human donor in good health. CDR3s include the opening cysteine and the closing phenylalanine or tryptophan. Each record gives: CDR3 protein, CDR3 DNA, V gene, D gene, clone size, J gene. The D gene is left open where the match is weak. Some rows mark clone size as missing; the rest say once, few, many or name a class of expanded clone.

CDR3 protein: CASSVEQGRIHEQYF; CDR3 DNA: TGTGCCAGCAGTGTGGAACAGGGACGGATCCACGAGCAGTACTTC; V gene: TRBV6-1; D gene: .; clone size: .; J gene: TRBJ2-7
CDR3 protein: CASSRTGVETQYF; CDR3 DNA: TGTGCCAGCAGCAGGACAGGGGTAGAGACCCAGTACTTC; V gene: TRBV12-3/TRBV12-4; D gene: TRBD1; clone size: .; J gene: TRBJ2-5
CDR3 protein: CATHIRDRRSYNEQFF; CDR3 DNA: TGTGCCACCCACATCCGGGACAGGAGGTCCTACAATGAGCAGTTCTTC; V gene: TRBV24-1; D gene: TRBD1; clone size: .; J gene: TRBJ2-1
CDR3 protein: CASRRTSGDIYNEQFF; CDR3 DNA: TGTGCCAGCAGGAGGACTAGCGGGGACATCTACAATGAGCAGTTCTTC; V gene: TRBV6-1; D gene: TRBD2; clone size: once; J gene: TRBJ2-1
CDR3 protein: CASSQSVKGGTDTQYF; CDR3 DNA: TGTGCCAGCAGCCAATCCGTTAAGGGAGGAACAGATACGCAGTATTTT; V gene: TRBV4-2; D gene: .; clone size: .; J gene: TRBJ2-3
CDR3 protein: CASIPSPRDRAAFSVYEQYF; CDR3 DNA: TGCGCCAGCATCCCCTCCCCCCGGGACAGGGCTGCCTTTAGCGTCTACGAGCAGTACTTC; V gene: TRBV5-1; D gene: TRBD1; clone size: .; J gene: TRBJ2-7
CDR3 protein: CASSRRGDYLYNEQFF; CDR3 DNA: TGTGCCAGCAGCCGGAGGGGGGACTATCTATACAATGAGCAGTTCTTC; V gene: TRBV7-9; D gene: .; clone size: .; J gene: TRBJ2-1
CDR3 protein: CASSQERGGFYEQYF; CDR3 DNA: TGCGCCAGCAGCCAAGAGAGGGGGGGATTCTACGAGCAGTACTTC; V gene: TRBV4-1; D gene: .; clone size: few; J gene: TRBJ2-7
CDR3 protein: CSVEGRGRQELGYGYTF; CDR3 DNA: TGCAGCGTTGAGGGGAGAGGAAGGCAGGAGTTGGGATATGGCTACACCTTC; V gene: TRBV29-1; D gene: .; clone size: .; J gene: TRBJ1-2
CDR3 protein: CASSQRASTDTQYF; CDR3 DNA: TGTGCCAGCAGCCAGAGAGCTAGCACAGATACGCAGTATTTT; V gene: TRBV25-1; D gene: .; clone size: medium-sized; J gene: TRBJ2-3
CDR3 protein: CASSNRLAGDPDTQYF; CDR3 DNA: TGTGCCAGTAGTAACAGACTAGCGGGGGACCCAGATACGCAGTATTTT; V gene: TRBV19; D gene: TRBD2; clone size: .; J gene: TRBJ2-3
CDR3 protein: CASSRQGSYGYTF; CDR3 DNA: TGTGCCAGCAGCAGACAGGGGAGCTATGGCTACACCTTC; V gene: TRBV2; D gene: TRBD1; clone size: .; J gene: TRBJ1-2
CDR3 protein: CASSQGPAETQYF; CDR3 DNA: TGCGCCAGCAGCCAAGGACCTGCCGAGACCCAGTACTTC; V gene: TRBV5-1; D gene: .; clone size: .; J gene: TRBJ2-5
CDR3 protein: CASSLFTFRSNQPQHF; CDR3 DNA: TGTGCCAGCAGTTTATTTACCTTCCGAAGCAATCAGCCCCAGCATTTT; V gene: TRBV28; D gene: .; clone size: few; J gene: TRBJ1-5
CDR3 protein: CASSLDLVSGIQYF; CDR3 DNA: TGTGCCAGCAGCTTAGATCTGGTTTCCGGCATTCAGTACTTC; V gene: TRBV7-9; D gene: .; clone size: once; J gene: TRBJ2-4
CDR3 protein: CAISDPEETQYF; CDR3 DNA: TGTGCCATCAGTGACCCGGAAGAGACCCAGTACTTC; V gene: TRBV10-3; D gene: .; clone size: .; J gene: TRBJ2-5
CDR3 protein: CASSRGLAGGNTDTQYF; CDR3 DNA: TGTGCCAGCAGCCGAGGACTAGCGGGGGGAAACACAGATACGCAGTATTTT; V gene: TRBV14; D gene: TRBD2; clone size: .; J gene: TRBJ2-3
CDR3 protein: CASSAGTAGVYEQYF; CDR3 DNA: TGTGCCAGCAGTGCTGGGACAGCAGGGGTCTACGAGCAGTACTTC; V gene: TRBV6-6; D gene: TRBD1; clone size: .; J gene: TRBJ2-7
CDR3 protein: CASSLGQGLSNEQFF; CDR3 DNA: TGTGCCAGCAGCTTAGGGCAGGGGTTGAGCAATGAGCAGTTCTTC; V gene: TRBV7-9; D gene: .; clone size: .; J gene: TRBJ2-1
CDR3 protein: CSVVRTGAGETQYF; CDR3 DNA: TGCAGCGTTGTCAGGACAGGGGCGGGGGAGACCCAGTACTTC; V gene: TRBV29-1; D gene: TRBD1; clone size: .; J gene: TRBJ2-5
CDR3 protein: CAWMYRGSGELFF; CDR3 DNA: TGTGCCTGGATGTACAGGGGTAGCGGGGAGCTGTTTTTT; V gene: TRBV30; D gene: TRBD1; clone size: .; J gene: TRBJ2-2
CDR3 protein: CAISSGGPYNEQFF; CDR3 DNA: TGTGCCATCAGTTCAGGGGGACCCTACAATGAGCAGTTCTTC; V gene: TRBV10-3; D gene: TRBD1; clone size: medium-sized; J gene: TRBJ2-1
CDR3 protein: CASSYNVGAEAFF; CDR3 DNA: TGTGCCAGCAGTTATAATGTGGGGGCCGAAGCTTTCTTT; V gene: TRBV27; D gene: .; clone size: .; J gene: TRBJ1-1
CDR3 protein: CASSLMDRSVNEQFF; CDR3 DNA: TGTGCCAGCAGCCTGATGGACAGGTCGGTCAATGAGCAGTTCTTC; V gene: TRBV7-3; D gene: TRBD1; clone size: .; J gene: TRBJ2-1
CDR3 protein: CASSPGLAGGRSTDTQYF; CDR3 DNA: TGTGCCAGCAGTCCCGGACTAGCGGGGGGTCGTAGCACAGATACGCAGTATTTT; V gene: TRBV5-4; D gene: TRBD2; clone size: .; J gene: TRBJ2-3
CDR3 protein: CASSLNDRLSYGYTF; CDR3 DNA: TGTGCCAGCAGCCTGAACGACCGACTTAGTTATGGCTACACCTTC; V gene: TRBV13; D gene: .; clone size: .; J gene: TRBJ1-2
CDR3 protein: CASSQSFADTQYF; CDR3 DNA: TGTGCCAGCAGCCAATCTTTTGCAGATACGCAGTATTTT; V gene: TRBV3-1; D gene: .; clone size: .; J gene: TRBJ2-3
CDR3 protein: CASSRGQGGETQYF; CDR3 DNA: TGTGCCAGCAGCCGCGGACAGGGCGGAGAGACCCAGTACTTC; V gene: TRBV5-4; D gene: TRBD1; clone size: .; J gene: TRBJ2-5
CDR3 protein: CASSLVAQTKMNTEAFF; CDR3 DNA: TGCGCCAGCAGCTTGGTTGCACAGACGAAGATGAACACTGAAGCTTTCTTT; V gene: TRBV5-1; D gene: .; clone size: .; J gene: TRBJ1-1
CDR3 protein: CASSDSAQNYEQYF; CDR3 DNA: TGCGCCAGCAGTGATTCGGCCCAGAATTACGAGCAGTACTTC; V gene: TRBV10-2; D gene: .; clone size: once; J gene: TRBJ2-7
CDR3 protein: CASSHRGSDTQYF; CDR3 DNA: TGTGCCAGCAGCCATCGGGGTTCCGATACGCAGTATTTT; V gene: TRBV3-1; D gene: .; clone size: .; J gene: TRBJ2-3
CDR3 protein: CSAREEQGSTYNEQFF; CDR3 DNA: TGCAGTGCTAGAGAGGAACAGGGGTCGACCTACAATGAGCAGTTCTTC; V gene: TRBV20-1; D gene: TRBD1; clone size: .; J gene: TRBJ2-1
CDR3 protein: CASSQGRGFTGELFF; CDR3 DNA: TGTGCCAGCAGCCAAGGGCGGGGTTTCACCGGGGAGCTGTTTTTT; V gene: TRBV4-2; D gene: .; clone size: .; J gene: TRBJ2-2
CDR3 protein: CASSRRINQPQHF; CDR3 DNA: TGTGCCAGCAGCCGAAGAATTAATCAGCCCCAGCATTTT; V gene: TRBV16; D gene: .; clone size: few; J gene: TRBJ1-5
CDR3 protein: CASSLGLAAISNTQYF; CDR3 DNA: TGCGCCAGCAGCTTGGGACTAGCGGCTATTTCGAATACGCAGTATTTT; V gene: TRBV5-1; D gene: TRBD2; clone size: once; J gene: TRBJ2-3
CDR3 protein: CASSQAGRGLFEQYF; CDR3 DNA: TGCGCCAGCAGCCAAGCCGGCAGGGGGCTTTTCGAGCAGTACTTC; V gene: TRBV4-3; D gene: TRBD1; clone size: .; J gene: TRBJ2-7
CDR3 protein: CASSKDRVSLTNEKLFF; CDR3 DNA: TGCGCCAGCAGCAAGGACAGGGTTAGCCTTACTAATGAAAAACTGTTTTTT; V gene: TRBV5-1; D gene: TRBD1; clone size: .; J gene: TRBJ1-4
CDR3 protein: CSVGDRGRYNGYTF; CDR3 DNA: TGCAGCGTCGGAGACAGGGGGCGATATAATGGCTACACCTTC; V gene: TRBV29-1; D gene: TRBD1; clone size: .; J gene: TRBJ1-2
CDR3 protein: CASSRFQMNTEAFF; CDR3 DNA: TGCGCCAGCAGCCGATTCCAAATGAACACTGAAGCTTTCTTT; V gene: TRBV5-1; D gene: .; clone size: .; J gene: TRBJ1-1
CDR3 protein: CASSQGGAANYGYTF; CDR3 DNA: TGTGCCAGCAGCCAAGGGGGGGCGGCGAACTATGGCTACACCTTC; V gene: TRBV3-1; D gene: .; clone size: few; J gene: TRBJ1-2
CDR3 protein: CASSQVGDLRPNYGYTF; CDR3 DNA: TGCGCCAGCAGCCAAGTTGGAGACCTAAGACCTAACTATGGCTACACCTTC; V gene: TRBV4-3; D gene: .; clone size: .; J gene: TRBJ1-2
CDR3 protein: CASIRDRGSYEQYF; CDR3 DNA: TGTGCCAGCATCCGGGACAGGGGGTCCTACGAGCAGTACTTC; V gene: TRBV2; D gene: TRBD1; clone size: .; J gene: TRBJ2-7
CDR3 protein: CSARQTKGGETQYF; CDR3 DNA: TGCAGTGCTAGACAAACAAAGGGGGGGGAGACCCAGTACTTC; V gene: TRBV20-1; D gene: .; clone size: .; J gene: TRBJ2-5
CDR3 protein: CASRYRTPGELFF; CDR3 DNA: TGTGCCAGCAGGTACCGGACCCCCGGGGAGCTGTTTTTT; V gene: TRBV25-1; D gene: .; clone size: .; J gene: TRBJ2-2
CDR3 protein: CASSQTGQLGAQYF; CDR3 DNA: TGTGCCAGCAGCCAAACCGGACAGCTCGGAGCCCAGTACTTC; V gene: TRBV3-1; D gene: .; clone size: .; J gene: TRBJ2-5
CDR3 protein: CSARDRAAALRNSNQPQHF; CDR3 DNA: TGCAGTGCTAGAGATAGGGCCGCAGCACTGCGCAATAGCAATCAGCCCCAGCATTTT; V gene: TRBV20-1; D gene: .; clone size: few; J gene: TRBJ1-5
CDR3 protein: CASSYQGPLSGNTIYF; CDR3 DNA: TGTGCCAGCAGTTATCAGGGCCCGCTCTCTGGAAACACCATATATTTT; V gene: TRBV27; D gene: .; clone size: .; J gene: TRBJ1-3
CDR3 protein: CASAREGFNYGYTF; CDR3 DNA: TGCGCCAGCGCTAGGGAGGGTTTTAACTATGGCTACACCTTC; V gene: TRBV5-1; D gene: .; clone size: .; J gene: TRBJ1-2
CDR3 protein: CASSQDRVGQETQYF; CDR3 DNA: TGTGCCAGCAGCCAAGACAGGGTTGGCCAAGAGACCCAGTACTTC; V gene: TRBV7-7; D gene: TRBD1; clone size: .; J gene: TRBJ2-5
CDR3 protein: CASSGTPSFRGYYEQYF; CDR3 DNA: TGTGCCAGCAGTGGGACCCCTAGTTTCCGGGGGTACTACGAGCAGTACTTC; V gene: TRBV6-1; D gene: .; clone size: .; J gene: TRBJ2-7
CDR3 protein: CASSQRTGNYGYTF; CDR3 DNA: TGTGCCAGCAGCCAGAGGACAGGGAACTATGGCTACACCTTC; V gene: TRBV25-1; D gene: TRBD1; clone size: .; J gene: TRBJ1-2
CDR3 protein: CSARDWTVSYNSPLHF; CDR3 DNA: TGCAGTGCTAGAGATTGGACAGTCTCCTATAATTCACCCCTCCACTTT; V gene: TRBV20-1; D gene: .; clone size: .; J gene: TRBJ1-6
CDR3 protein: CASSLGGSADSGNTIYF; CDR3 DNA: TGTGCCAGCAGCTTAGGGGGGTCAGCCGACTCTGGAAACACCATATATTTT; V gene: TRBV7-9; D gene: .; clone size: .; J gene: TRBJ1-3
CDR3 protein: CAWSETEAFF; CDR3 DNA: TGTGCCTGGAGTGAGACTGAAGCTTTCTTT; V gene: TRBV30; D gene: .; clone size: few; J gene: TRBJ1-1
CDR3 protein: CASSLQGGTGLNEQYF; CDR3 DNA: TGTGCCAGCAGTTTACAAGGAGGGACAGGGTTGAACGAGCAGTACTTC; V gene: TRBV27; D gene: TRBD1; clone size: .; J gene: TRBJ2-7
CDR3 protein: CATSRGGHEQYF; CDR3 DNA: TGTGCCACCAGCAGAGGAGGCCACGAGCAGTACTTC; V gene: TRBV15; D gene: .; clone size: .; J gene: TRBJ2-7
CDR3 protein: CAISESRTRAGSTDTQYF; CDR3 DNA: TGTGCCATCAGTGAGTCGAGGACTAGGGCAGGAAGCACAGATACGCAGTATTTT; V gene: TRBV10-3; D gene: TRBD2; clone size: .; J gene: TRBJ2-3